One T cell receptor beta chain is described in this entry. As yet, its antigen is unknown. The record originates from a study of T cell responses to AZD1222 COVID-19 vaccine. The study, taken as a whole, reports: Mostly white British, mostly female donors; authors suggested clonal diversity may be underestimated. Dominant at 160-218 and 743-854, vaccine-associated CD4 TCRs also spanned spike. Nearly half of spike-specific TCRs reportedly target variant regions that are unmutated in the B.1.351 and B.1.1.7 variants.

V gave up 0 bases and J gave up 4 bases; unmatched junction bases: 13. This CDR3 is 17 amino acids long. Per germline, CDR1 SGHRS and CDR2 YFSETQ. This table comes from immunoSEQ multiplex PCR, and its TCRdb copy is limited to in-frame clones, with some not included. The table has 140,000 to 150,000 clones, about 92% seen once. This receptor was obtained from an adult who had recovered from COVID-19. The rearrangement links TRBV5-1 to TRBJ2-7, with TRBD2 identical over 7 bases. The sample was peripheral blood, taken after recovery from COVID-19. CDR3 in DNA: TGCGCCAGCAGCTTGGCTGGGAGGGCCTGGGGAAGATACGAGCAGTACTTC. This encodes CASSLAGRAWGRYEQYF.